One and the same sample provided the 3 T cell receptor beta chains below, sequenced in a study of blood T cell repertoires in COVID-19 (dated by TCRdb to the early 2020s). The library relied on the immunoSEQ multiplex PCR assay. Not all clones reach the TCRdb copy of this immuneACCESS table, which keeps in-frame sequences only. Checked studies attribute under half of the gap to unresolved V genes and leave the rest unexplained. Within this sample are about 49,000 clones, with approximately 85% of them counted one time only. In total, the top ten clones hold 12% to 15% of the sample. The sequenced material came from peripheral blood. Source of these receptors: a human donor in a cohort sampled during active COVID-19.

The chain employs TRBV27 and TRBJ1-5, with D perhaps matching TRBD1 (6 bases). The CDR3 has 16 amino acids. V lost 1 base and J lost 5, with 15 bases in between. Looked up from germline, CDR1 is MNHEY and CDR2 is SMNVEV (reference sequence). The chain's CDR3 is CASSLYGTRLHQPQHF. CDR3 coding DNA: TGTGCCAGCAGTTTATACGGGACACGACTACATCAGCCCCAGCATTTT.

This clone was detected once. V and J are TRBV28 and TRBJ2-7; TRBD1 matches 10 bases. The V gene's germline CDR1 is MDHEN and CDR2 SYDVKM. This CDR3 has 14 amino acids. With V trimmed by 3 bases and J by 5 bases, 4 bases remained unmatched. CDR3 residues: CASSLDRGVNEQYF. CDR3 nucleotide sequence: TGTGCCAGCAGTTTGGACAGGGGGGTCAACGAGCAGTACTTC.

The chain has TRBV27 and TRBJ2-2; no clear D. The germline V gene has CDR1 MNHEY and CDR2 SMNVEV (reference sequence). V lost 6 bases and J 8 bases, leaving 10 bases between the germline ends. The CDR3 length is 12 residues. The CDR3 is CASSSRLGELFF. The DNA of the CDR3 is TGTGCCAGCAGCTCTAGACTGGGGGAGCTGTTTTTT.